This T cell receptor (beta chain) appears in the sequencing data of a study of CD8+ T cells in alopecia areata. Study context: Treated patients swallowed 5 to 10 mg of oral tofacitinib twice daily. Study conclusions and caveats: Scalp sample sequencing also detects resident alphabeta T cells of normal skin. Normal scalp had lower clonality than lesional scalp, with alopecia totalis/universalis lesions showing this most strongly.

Sequencing used cDNA as its template, made by extracting RNA and reverse transcribing it. Method: immunoSEQ multiplex PCR; TCRdb's copy keeps in-frame clones and lacks some. The data show 150,000 to 200,000 clones, just over 65% seen once. Researchers took lesional scalp punch biopsies and peripheral blood from people who were alopecia areata patients. Comment on this clone: Its antigen is not identified.

The CDR3 consists of 14 residues. Germline V gene lookup returns CDR1 SGHRS and CDR2 YFSETQ. Between the trimmed V and J ends, which lost 0 bases and 6 bases, there was a span of 13 bases. The sequence was collected from a human donor with alopecia areata. The sample consisted of CD8+ T cells sorted from blood, taken at week 0. V and J are TRBV5-1 and TRBJ2-7; D remains unclear. Here the CDR3 reads CASSLARFGPEQYF. CDR3 nucleotides: TGCGCCAGCAGCTTGGCCAGATTTGGGCCCGAGCAGTACTTC.